A single sample is the source of the 11 T cell receptor beta chains below, sequenced in a study of regulatory T cells in long-lasting Graves disease (TCRdb year 2021). Libraries were made using multiplex PCR. The instrument was an Illumina HiSeq 4000. CDR3 regions were amplified by Arm-PCR with iRepertoire HTBI primers to construct TCR beta libraries. TCRdb trimmed public reads at Q25 via fastp, called clones via MiXCR and kept in-frame beta chains. Duplicate CDR3 protein sequences are folded into a single record with the most common DNA and genes. The sample contains approximately 300,000 distinct CDR3 sequences, more than 15% of them found a single time. Less than 45% of the sample comes from the top ten. The sample's time point label is to be understood as: newly diagnosed GD, antithyroid drugs for less than 3 months. For both TCR sequencing and RNA sequencing, RNA was extracted from PBMCs in TRIzol.

The sample was peripheral blood mononuclear cells (PBMCs), taken at new diagnosis, from a patient treated with antithyroid drugs. The source is a female donor with Graves disease.

The J gene is TRBJ2-7, the V gene TRBV28; 7 nucleotides agree with TRBD2. CDR3 size: 15 residues. Germline values: CDR1 MDHEN, CDR2 SYDVKM. The V and J ends lost 6 bases and 2 bases, in that order; junction bases with no gene match: 10. The CDR3 loop is CASSSGGSRTYEQYF. The CDR3 DNA reads as TGTGCCAGCAGCTCCGGCGGGAGCAGAACCTACGAGCAGTACTTC.

This clonotype showed up just a few times. The CDR3: CSARKRGAGAGELFF. In DNA, the CDR3 is TGCAGTGCTAGAAAGAGGGGGGCAGGAGCCGGGGAGCTGTTTTTT. The chain employs TRBV20-1 and TRBJ2-2; D assignment may be TRBD1 or TRBD2 (6 bases each). The CDR3 consists of 15 residues. V lost 2 bases and J lost 6, with 16 bases in between. The germline CDR1 and CDR2 sequences are DFQATT and SNEGSKA (reference sequence).

This rearrangement joins TRBV25-1 to TRBJ2-2, with D possibly matching TRBD2 (6 bases). Trimming took 3 bases from V and 2 from J, leaving 13 bases between them. CDR3 size: 16 residues. The V gene's germline CDR1 is MGHDK and CDR2 SYGVNS. The CDR3 DNA follows: TGTGCCAGCAGTGACCGTTACGGGAGCAACACCGGGGAGCTGTTTTTT. It specifies CASSDRYGSNTGELFF.

The sample holds many counts of this clonotype. This chain links TRBV7-9 with TRBJ2-7; D might be TRBD1 or TRBD2, each matching 5 bases. The CDR3 extends over 12 amino acids. V was pared by 4 bases and J by 3 bases, with 7 bases between. The germline V gene encodes CDR1 SEHNR and CDR2 FQNEAQ (reference sequence). CDR3 loop: CASSWDGYEQYF. The CDR3 bases are TGTGCCAGCAGCTGGGACGGCTACGAGCAGTACTTC.

The sample holds many counts of this clonotype. This rearrangement joins TRBV2 to TRBJ2-3, with 7 bases aligning to TRBD1. The CDR3 has 15 amino acids. Germline V gene sequence: CDR1 SNHLY, CDR2 FYNNEI. J was trimmed by 4 bases and V by 7 bases; bases with no gene match: 11. The CDR3 reads CASNEGGHGADTQYF. CDR3 coding DNA: TGTGCCAGCAACGAAGGGGGCCATGGTGCAGATACGCAGTATTTT. Filled out from reference TRBV2 and TRBJ2-3, the complete variable domain reads EPEVTQTPSHQVTQMGQEVILRCVPISNHLYFYWYRQILGQKVEFLVSFYNNEISEKSEIFDDQFSVERPDGSNFTLKIRSTKLEDSAMYFCASNEGGHGADTQYFGPGTRLTVL.

This clonotype was detected ten times or more. The gene calls are TRBV6-2 or TRBV6-3 and TRBJ2-1; 8 nucleotides line up with TRBD2. J gave up 10 bases and V 2 bases, and 13 bases lay outside the gene matches. Germline V gene data show CDR1 as MNHEY and CDR2 as SVGEGT. The CDR3 has 16 amino acids. The CDR3 region is CASSYPTGTRAFEQFF. The CDR3 bases are TGTGCCAGCAGTTACCCTACCGGGACTAGAGCTTTCGAGCAGTTCTTC.

This clonotype has a count of ten or more. The V and J genes are TRBV5-1 and TRBJ1-2, with a weak D call TRBD1 (6 bases). The CDR3 runs 20 residues. Trimming removed 1 base at V and 4 bases at J, with 29 bases between. The germline gives CDR1 SGHRS, CDR2 YFSETQ. CDR3 sequence (DNA): TGCGCCAGCAGCTTGTTGGTGATGACAGGCCGATACCTTCGGGGCTATGGCTACACCTTC. Translated: CASSLLVMTGRYLRGYGYTF.

This clonotype was detected ten times or more. The V gene is TRBV11-3, the J gene TRBJ2-3, with 10 nucleotides matching TRBD2. Germline V CDR1 and CDR2: SGHNT, YENEEA. The V gene end was trimmed by 1 base and the J gene end by 2 bases; junction bases not matched to a gene: 3. The CDR3 sequence is 16 residues long. CDR3 bases: TGTGCCAGCAGCTTAGTGCTAGCGGGAGACACAGATACGCAGTATTTT. This gives the protein CASSLVLAGDTDTQYF.

A remark on this clonotype: This clone may be a read error of a much larger clone one base away. The chain has TRBV11-2 and TRBJ2-1; D not resolved. This CDR3 is 16 amino acids long. The germline V gene has CDR1 SGHAT and CDR2 FQNNGV. CDR3 DNA: TGTACCAGCAGCTCCCAAGCGCTGGGCTCCTACAATGAGCAGTTCTTC. Translating it yields CTSSSQALGSYNEQFF.

V gene TRBV19 combines with J gene TRBJ1-2; D might be TRBD1 (5 bases). The CDR3 consists of 13 residues. Trimming left V 9 bases short and J 4 bases short, with 15 bases between. CDR1 LNHDA and CDR2 SQIVND come from the germline V gene (reference sequence). The CDR3 loop reads CARAGGWGYGYTF. Written as DNA, the CDR3 is TGTGCCAGGGCGGGGGGTTGGGGCTATGGCTACACCTTC.

This clonotype has at least ten counts. This chain connects TRBV2 to TRBJ2-5; TRBD2 is a possible D gene (6 bases). Between the trimmed V and J ends, which lost 4 bases and 5 bases, there was a span of 11 bases. Per the germline V gene, CDR1 is SNHLY and CDR2 is FYNNEI. This CDR3 spans 13 amino acids. The CDR3: CASSGSGVETQYF. As DNA, the CDR3 is TGTGCCAGCAGTGGATCGGGAGTGGAGACCCAGTACTTC. The variable domain in full, completed from reference TRBV2 and TRBJ2-5, reads EPEVTQTPSHQVTQMGQEVILRCVPISNHLYFYWYRQILGQKVEFLVSFYNNEISEKSEIFDDQFSVERPDGSNFTLKIRSTKLEDSAMYFCASSGSGVETQYFGPGTRLLVL.